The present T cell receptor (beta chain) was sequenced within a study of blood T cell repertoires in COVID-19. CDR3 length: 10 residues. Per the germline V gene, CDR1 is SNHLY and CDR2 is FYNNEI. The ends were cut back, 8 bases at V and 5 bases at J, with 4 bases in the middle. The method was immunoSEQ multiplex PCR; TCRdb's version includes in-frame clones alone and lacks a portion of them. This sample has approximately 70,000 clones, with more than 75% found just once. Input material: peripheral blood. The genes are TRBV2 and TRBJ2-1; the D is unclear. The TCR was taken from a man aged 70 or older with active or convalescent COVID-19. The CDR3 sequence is CASYNNEQFF. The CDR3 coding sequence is TGTGCCAGCTACAACAATGAGCAGTTCTTC. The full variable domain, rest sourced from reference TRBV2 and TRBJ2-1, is EPEVTQTPSHQVTQMGQEVILRCVPISNHLYFYWYRQILGQKVEFLVSFYNNEISEKSEIFDDQFSVERPDGSNFTLKIRSTKLEDSAMYFCASYNNEQFFGPGTRLTVL.